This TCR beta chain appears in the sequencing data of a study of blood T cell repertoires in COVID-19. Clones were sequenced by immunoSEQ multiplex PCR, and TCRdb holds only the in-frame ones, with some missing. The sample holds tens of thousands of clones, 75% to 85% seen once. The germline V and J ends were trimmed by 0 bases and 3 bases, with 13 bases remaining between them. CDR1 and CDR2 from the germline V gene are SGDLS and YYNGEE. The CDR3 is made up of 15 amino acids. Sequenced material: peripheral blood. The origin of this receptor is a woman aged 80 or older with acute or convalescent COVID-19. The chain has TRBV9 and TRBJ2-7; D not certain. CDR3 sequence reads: CASSVAPQTNYEQYF. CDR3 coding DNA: TGTGCCAGCAGCGTAGCCCCACAGACAAACTACGAGCAGTACTTC. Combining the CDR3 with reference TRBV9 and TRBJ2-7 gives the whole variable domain DSGVTQTPKHLITATGQRVTLRCSPRSGDLSVYWYQQSLDQGLQFLIQYYNGEERAKGNILERFSAQQFPDLHSELNLSSLELGDSALYFCASSVAPQTNYEQYFGPGTRLTVT.